This T cell receptor beta chain originates from a study of T cell responses to AZD1222 COVID-19 vaccine. Study-level findings and limits: The peak T cell response came first, and repertoires were sampled only after it. Donors skewed white British and female; clonal diversity was possibly underestimated. Vaccine-associated CD4 TCRs ranged over spike, dominating at 160-218 and 743-854.

Assay used: immunoSEQ multiplex PCR; TCRdb lists only in-frame clones, some missing. The sample lists 130,000 or so clones, approximately 90% seen once, with 6.5% to 8.5% in the top ten. Worth noting for this clone: The target antigen is unknown.

Unmatched junction bases numbered 16, after V lost 5 bases and J lost 6 bases. Germline V gene lookup returns CDR1 KGHSH and CDR2 LQKENI. CDR3 length: 17 amino acids. The TCR was taken from an adult in good health. Sequencing was performed on peripheral blood, taken on day 0 of AZD1222 vaccination. V gene TRBV18 combines with J gene TRBJ2-7; TRBD1 matches 10 bases. CDR3 sequence: CASSATGGFGQGGEQYF. Here the CDR3 DNA reads TGTGCCAGCTCAGCCACGGGTGGCTTCGGACAGGGGGGCGAGCAGTACTTC.